This T cell receptor (beta chain) is drawn from a study of cytomegalovirus exposure and HLA in healthy donors. Study-level points and caveats: Overall, approximately 150 TCR beta chains were annotated as cytomegalovirus-associated. In vitro experiments confirmed that a few CMV-associated chains were specific for CMV antigens. Whilst most TCR sequences proved rare, a subset of public TCRs occurred across many donors. A subsequent analysis found that TCR clusters from the first cohort also tended to co-occur in the 120 or so validation repertoires, with roughly 95% of cluster scores above 0.

Details on this clone: Its antigen is still unknown.

Assay used: immunoSEQ multiplex PCR; TCRdb lists only in-frame clones, some missing. Here the sample spans some 250,000 clones, approximately 83% being singletons. This TCR was sampled from a woman under 40 in good health and CMV-seropositive. The specimen was PBMCs.

The CDR3 sequence: CASSRRTSGPNSYEQYF. In DNA form, the CDR3 reads TGTGCCAGCAGCAGAAGGACTAGCGGTCCCAATTCCTACGAGCAGTACTTC. V is TRBV7-8 and J is TRBJ2-7; 10 positions agree with TRBD2. From germline, CDR1 is SGHVS and CDR2 FQNEAQ. J was trimmed by 1 base and V by 5 bases; bases with no gene match: 11. This CDR3 comprises 17 residues.